A single sample is the source of the 31 T cell receptor beta chains below, sequenced in a study of blood T cell repertoires in COVID-19. Libraries were prepared by immunoSEQ multiplex PCR; TCRdb keeps only in-frame clonotypes and omits some of them. The sample yields 150,000 to 200,000 clones, around 90% seen once. Input material: PBMCs or T cells enriched from blood (not recorded which). These receptors were collected from a woman between 18 and 29 years old who had recovered from COVID-19.

This chain joins TRBV3-1 (or the pseudogene TRBV3-2) and TRBJ1-2; TRBD1 is a possible D gene (6 bases). The CDR3 runs 15 residues. Germline CDR1 is LGHDT and CDR2 is YNNKEL (reference sequence). Trimming took off 1 base at V and 4 bases at J, with 13 bases between the two ends. The CDR3 DNA sequence: TGTGCCAGCAGCCAAGCTACAGGGTTTCGCTATGGCTACACCTTC. This codes for CASSQATGFRYGYTF.

This rearrangement joins TRBV28 to TRBJ1-5, with D possibly being TRBD1 (6 bases). V was pared by 2 bases and J by 2 bases, with 19 bases between. There are 18 residues in the CDR3. The germline gives CDR1 MDHEN, CDR2 SYDVKM. The CDR3 region is CASSLTQGNRAGNQPQHF. CDR3 DNA sequence: TGTGCCAGCAGTTTAACACAGGGAAATAGAGCGGGCAATCAGCCCCAGCATTTT.

J is TRBJ2-2 and V is TRBV25-1, with 10 nucleotides matching TRBD2. The V gene's germline CDR1 is MGHDK and CDR2 SYGVNS. With 5 bases clipped from V and 4 bases from J, the junction kept 10 bases outside the gene matches. The CDR3 runs to 17 residues. CDR3 loop: CASSQTGLAGVTGELFF. The DNA for the CDR3 is TGTGCCAGCAGTCAAACGGGTCTAGCGGGAGTCACCGGGGAGCTGTTTTTT.

CDR3 sequence reads: CASSTSTGKDTQYF. The CDR3 region has the DNA TGTGCCAGTAGTACCTCGACAGGTAAAGATACGCAGTATTTT. V is TRBV19 and J is TRBJ2-3; possibly TRBD1 for D (6 bases). Trimming shortened V by 4 bases and J by 5 bases, and 13 bases separated the two germline ends. The CDR3 runs to 14 residues. The germline gives CDR1 LNHDA, CDR2 SQIVND (reference sequence).

The rearrangement joins TRBV20-1 to TRBJ1-2, with 11 bases matching TRBD1. The CDR3 loop spans 11 amino acids. J gave up 8 bases and V 6 bases, and 2 bases lay outside the gene matches. From germline, CDR1 is DFQATT and CDR2 SNEGSKA (reference sequence). CDR3 sequence (DNA): TGCAGTGCCGGGACAGGGGGAGGCTACACCTTC. Protein: CSAGTGGGYTF.

The chain couples TRBV5-1 to TRBJ1-1, with D unclear. The CDR3 runs to 12 residues. The V end lost 3 bases, the J end lost 11 bases, and 14 bases lay between the germline ends. CDR1 and CDR2 from the germline V gene are SGHRS and YFSETQ. The CDR3 DNA follows: TGCGCCAGCAGCTGGACGGAGGGAGAGGCTTTCTTT. This gives the protein CASSWTEGEAFF. Combining the CDR3 with reference TRBV5-1 and TRBJ1-1 gives the whole variable domain KAGVTQTPRYLIKTRGQQVTLSCSPISGHRSVSWYQQTPGQGLQFLFEYFSETQRNKGNFPGRFSGRQFSNSRSEMNVSTLELGDSALYLCASSWTEGEAFFGQGTRLTVV.

The chain recombines TRBV19 with TRBJ2-3; D unclear. CDR3 size: 11 residues. The V end lost 7 bases, the J end lost 2 bases, and 4 bases lay between the germline ends. The germline CDR1 and CDR2 sequences are LNHDA and SQIVND (reference sequence). The CDR3 region is CASTYTDTQYF. Here the CDR3 DNA reads TGTGCCAGTACCTACACAGATACGCAGTATTTT.

The V gene is TRBV18, the J gene TRBJ1-1, with TRBD1 matching over 8 bases. The CDR3 length is 15 residues. V lost 2 bases to trimming and J lost 4 bases; unmatched junction nucleotides: 6. Germline V gene lookup returns CDR1 KGHSH and CDR2 LQKENI. CDR3 loop: CASSPSGQGGTEAFF. DNA of the CDR3: TGTGCCAGCTCACCATCCGGACAGGGAGGCACTGAAGCTTTCTTT.

The chain uses TRBV7-9 and TRBJ2-2; 8 bases align to TRBD2. In germline, CDR1 is SEHNR, CDR2 FQNEAQ (reference sequence). The ends lost 5 bases at V and 6 bases at J; junction bases unmatched: 20. The CDR3 extends over 19 amino acids. The CDR3 DNA reads as TGTGCCAGCAGCACGTCAAACTTGACCGGGACTAGGAGGGCCGGGGAGCTGTTTTTT. Translation: CASSTSNLTGTRRAGELFF. The full variable domain, completed using reference TRBV7-9 and TRBJ2-2, is DTGVSQNPRHKITKRGQNVTFRCDPISEHNRLYWYRQTLGQGPEFLTYFQNEAQLEKSRLLSDRFSAERPKGSFSTLEIQRTEQGDSAMYLCASSTSNLTGTRRAGELFFGEGSRLTVL.

The chain is built from TRBV4-2 and TRBJ1-2; 9 nucleotides agree with TRBD1. Germline V gene lookup returns CDR1 LGHNA and CDR2 YNFKEQ. The CDR3 extends over 14 amino acids. J lost 6 bases, V lost 0 bases, and 2 bases had no gene match. CDR3 in DNA: TGTGCCAGCAGCCAAGACCGGGACAGGGATGGCTACACCTTC. Protein product: CASSQDRDRDGYTF.

The chain couples TRBV28 to TRBJ1-5, with D perhaps TRBD1 (5 bases). CDR1 MDHEN and CDR2 SYDVKM come from the germline V gene. The CDR3 has 17 residues. V was shortened by 2 bases and J by 7 bases, with 21 bases between the two germline ends. The chain's CDR3 is CASSLALGHYENQPQHF. CDR3 coding DNA: TGTGCCAGCAGTTTAGCTTTGGGGCACTATGAGAACCAGCCCCAGCATTTT. The full variable domain, in which reference TRBV28 and TRBJ1-5 provide the parts outside the CDR3, is DVKVTQSSRYLVKRTGEKVFLECVQDMDHENMFWYRQDPGLGLRLIYFSYDVKMKEKGDIPEGYSVSREKKERFSLILESASTNQTSMYLCASSLALGHYENQPQHFGDGTRLSIL.

The V call is TRBV7-2, the J call TRBJ2-1, with 11 bases fitting TRBD2. The CDR3 extends over 16 amino acids. V was pared by 0 bases and J by 8 bases, with 6 bases of the junction left unmatched. Per the germline V gene, CDR1 is SGHTA and CDR2 is FQGNSA. The CDR3 region has the DNA TGTGCCAGCAGCTTAGCGGGGACTAGCGGCGGGGATGAGCAGTTCTTC. The encoded protein is CASSLAGTSGGDEQFF.

This clone has more than one count but fewer than ten. This specimen includes other DNA sequences encoding the same CDR3. The chain recombines TRBV11-2 with TRBJ1-1; TRBD1 matches 7 bases. Trimming cost V 5 bases and J 4 bases; bases outside gene matches: 7. Germline V gives CDR1 SGHAT, CDR2 FQNNGV. This CDR3 region has 14 residues. The CDR3 sequence: CASSLEGGVTEAFF. The CDR3 nucleotides are TGTGCCAGCAGCCTGGAAGGGGGCGTCACTGAAGCTTTCTTT. Supplemented by reference TRBV11-2 and TRBJ1-1, the full variable domain reads EAGVAQSPRYKIIEKRQSVAFWCNPISGHATLYWYQQILGQGPKLLIQFQNNGVVDDSQLPKDRFSAERLKGVDSTLKIQPAKLEDSAVYLCASSLEGGVTEAFFGQGTRLTVV.

V is TRBV2 and J is TRBJ1-1; tentative D call: TRBD1 (5 bases). Trimming stripped 6 bases from V and 2 bases from J, with 19 bases between. Per germline, CDR1 SNHLY and CDR2 FYNNEI. The CDR3 has 16 amino acids. CDR3 protein: CASSGRGGWTNTEAFF. The CDR3, as DNA: TGTGCCAGCAGCGGGCGAGGTGGATGGACAAACACTGAAGCTTTCTTT.

This clone came up a few times. The CDR3 region has the DNA TGTGCCAGCAGTGAATTAGCAGGACAGGGGGGCGAGCAGTACTTC. Translated, it gives CASSELAGQGGEQYF. The chain couples TRBV6-1 to TRBJ2-7; the match to TRBD1 covers 10 bases. In germline, CDR1 is MNHNS, CDR2 SASEGT. The CDR3 length is 15 residues. With V trimmed by 2 bases and J by 6 bases, 7 bases remained unmatched.

A few counts support this clone. This rearrangement joins TRBV18 to TRBJ1-2; 9 bases align to TRBD1. The germline gives CDR1 KGHSH, CDR2 LQKENI. The CDR3 has 17 residues. With V trimmed by 0 bases and J by 3 bases, 8 bases remained unmatched. The CDR3 nucleotides read TGTGCCAGCTCACCACCTACAGGGGGCGCAGGCGACTATGGCTACACCTTC. Its protein product is CASSPPTGGAGDYGYTF.

The chain is built from TRBV18 and TRBJ1-2; D unresolved. Trimming pared 3 bases from V and 0 bases from J, leaving 11 bases between. The germline V gene encodes CDR1 KGHSH and CDR2 LQKENI. The CDR3 loop spans 15 amino acids. CDR3 coding DNA: TGTGCCAGCTCACCTTATCCTCCTACTAACTATGGCTACACCTTC. Amino acids: CASSPYPPTNYGYTF.

The genes are TRBV25-1 and TRBJ2-7; no clear D gene. This CDR3 is 13 amino acids long. The V and J ends lost 10 bases and 0 bases respectively, with 13 bases between them. Germline CDR1 MGHDK, CDR2 SYGVNS. The CDR3 DNA sequence: TGTGCCACCCCCCCGGTGAGCTCCTACGAGCAGTACTTC. This sequence encodes CATPPVSSYEQYF.

As regards this clone: At one of its ends the junction is not consistent with the germline gene, which may arise from a read error. This chain uses TRBV7-7 with TRBJ2-2; 11 bases map to TRBD1. The CDR3 covers 15 residues. Germline V CDR1 and CDR2: SSHAT, FNYEAQ (reference sequence). CDR3 residues: CASSPGTGGTGELFF. As DNA, the CDR3 is TGTGCTAGCAGCCCCGGGACAGGGGGTACCGGGGAGCTGTTTTTT.

The chain recombines TRBV24-1 with TRBJ1-3; D is unclear. V was shortened by 6 bases and J by 2 bases, with 7 bases between the two germline ends. This CDR3 has 13 residues. Per germline, CDR1 KGHDR and CDR2 SFDVKD. CDR3 nucleotides: TGTGCCACCAGTCCCGGTGCTGGAAACACCATATATTTT. It translates to CATSPGAGNTIYF.

The sample holds one count of this clone. This chain connects TRBV27 to TRBJ1-5; TRBD1 is a possible D gene (6 bases). The CDR3 has 17 residues. The V end was cut by 5 bases, the J end by 0 bases, with 17 bases between. Germline V gives CDR1 MNHEY, CDR2 SMNVEV (reference sequence). CDR3 DNA sequence: TGTGCCAGCAGTCCGTGGACAGACGGTTATAGCAATCAGCCCCAGCATTTT. Amino acids: CASSPWTDGYSNQPQHF.

Worth noting for this clone: The junction does not match germline at one end; this may be a read error. The chain links TRBV28 to TRBJ2-3; D ambiguous. Germline CDR1 is MDHEN and CDR2 is SYDVKM. The CDR3 extends over 14 amino acids. DNA of the CDR3: TGTGCCAGCAGTTTGCCAATAACCACATATACGCAGTATTTT. As protein: CASSLPITTYTQYF.

This clone was picked up one time. The CDR3, as DNA: TGTGCCAGCACCTCTCGCGGGAAGGTCTCCGAGCAGTACTTC. It yields the protein CASTSRGKVSEQYF. The rearrangement joins TRBV28 to TRBJ2-7, with D possibly TRBD2 on 6 matching bases. The germline gives CDR1 MDHEN, CDR2 SYDVKM. V shed 7 bases and J shed 6 bases, with 19 bases lying between them. The CDR3 loop spans 14 amino acids.

V and J are TRBV7-8 and TRBJ2-3; the match to TRBD2 covers 14 bases. This CDR3 is 17 amino acids long. V shed 7 bases and J 0 bases; nucleotides not matched to a gene: 6. Germline CDR1 and CDR2: SGHVS and FQNEAQ. Here the CDR3 DNA reads TGTGCCAGCACAGGGACTAGCGGGGGAACTAGCACAGATACGCAGTATTTT. Translated, it gives CASTGTSGGTSTDTQYF.

This clone is a singleton in its sample. The chain recombines TRBV28 with TRBJ1-3; no clear D. V was clipped by 6 bases and J by 1 base, with 13 bases between them. The CDR3 totals 15 residues. Germline CDR1 MDHEN, CDR2 SYDVKM. CDR3 coding DNA: TGTGCCAGCAGGCTGGAGGGCGCATCTGGAAACACCATATATTTT. Encoded protein: CASRLEGASGNTIYF.

The V gene is TRBV19, the J gene TRBJ1-2, with D unclear. CDR3 length: 16 amino acids. Germline V gene lookup returns CDR1 LNHDA and CDR2 SQIVND (reference sequence). The V gene lost 0 bases and the J gene lost 8 bases, with 19 bases spanning the gap. CDR3 coding DNA: TGTGCCAGTAGTATAGATTCGAAACCAGGATTCTGGGGCTACACCTTC. It codes for CASSIDSKPGFWGYTF.

J is TRBJ1-1 and V is TRBV18; TRBD1 is a possible D gene (5 bases). Germline CDR1 is KGHSH and CDR2 is LQKENI. The CDR3 sequence is 14 residues long. V lost 2 bases, J lost 0 bases, and 7 bases lay in between. The CDR3 DNA reads TGTGCCAGCTCACCAGACAGACTGAACACTGAAGCTTTCTTT. This encodes CASSPDRLNTEAFF.

This chain links TRBV19 with TRBJ1-5; D is uncertain. Germline lookup yields CDR1 LNHDA and CDR2 SQIVND (reference sequence). The CDR3 contains 13 residues. V was shortened by 5 bases and J by 10 bases, with 15 bases between the two germline ends. The CDR3 region has the DNA TGTGCCAGTAGTGAGGGAGAAGGTGATCCCCAGCATTTT. It encodes CASSEGEGDPQHF.

The chain employs TRBV3-1 (or the pseudogene TRBV3-2) and TRBJ2-2, with D perhaps matching TRBD2 (6 bases). V was cut by 3 bases and J by 6 bases, with 11 bases left in between. The CDR3 spans 14 residues. CDR1 and CDR2 from the germline V gene are LGHDT and YNNKEL (reference sequence). This chain's CDR3 is CASSQAGISGELFF. The CDR3 bases are TGTGCCAGCAGCCAGGCGGGGATTTCCGGGGAGCTGTTTTTT.

V is TRBV20-1 and J is TRBJ2-7; the D is unclear. Germline values: CDR1 DFQATT, CDR2 SNEGSKA (reference sequence). This CDR3 region has 11 residues. Trimming pared 1 base from V and 6 bases from J, leaving 7 bases between. The CDR3 DNA reads TGCAGTGCTAGAGGACTGGTCGAGCAGTACTTC. Translation: CSARGLVEQYF.

The chain employs TRBV3-1 (or the pseudogene TRBV3-2) and TRBJ2-5; TRBD1 aligns across 8 bases. J was trimmed by 9 bases and V by 0 bases; bases with no gene match: 12. Germline V CDR1 and CDR2: LGHDT, YNNKEL (reference sequence). CDR3 length: 16 amino acids. The CDR3 is CASSQDPDRAWEAQYF. In DNA form, the CDR3 reads TGTGCCAGCAGCCAAGATCCGGACAGGGCTTGGGAGGCCCAGTACTTC.